This entry features one T cell receptor beta chain sequence. What it binds is not known. The germline gene is not matched at one end of the junction; a read error may be the cause. This sample stems from a study of tumor and adjacent non-tumor tissue in lung cancer. Overall study: The cohort had approximately 13 adenocarcinoma, 2 squamous cell and 1 small cell patients. Each sample yielded some 4 million productive TCRbeta reads on average. Aged about 31 to 80 years, patients included 9 to 11 men and 5 women with stage I to III disease.

Study outcomes and limitations: Tumor tissue had significantly higher TCR diversity than normal lung.

The template was RNA from unsorted bulk tissue. TCRbeta libraries were built with three rounds of nested PCR, modified from ARM-PCR. Using its own MiXCR run on the multiplex PCR reads, TCRdb lists one record per CDR3 protein. Among approximately 90,000 distinct CDR3 sequences, roughly two thirds were seen once, and the ten largest hold around 15%. The source of this sequence is a man aged 70 or older with non-small cell lung cancer. Input material: lung tumor tissue.

The CDR3 DNA reads TGCACCAGCAGACGGACAGAGGACTATGTCTACACCTTC. Translating it yields CTSRRTEDYVYTF. This chain connects TRBV10-2 to TRBJ1-2; D might be TRBD1 (6 bases). Germline CDR1 is WSHSY and CDR2 is SAAADI. CDR3 length equals 13 residues.